The 28 T cell receptor beta chains reported below all come from one sample, sequenced in a study of identical twins. TCRdb re-called the 5' RACE reads with MiXCR, one entry per CDR3 protein. The data hold hundreds of thousands of distinct CDR3 sequences, with about 22% observed a single time. These same data were also listed under a study on yellow fever vaccine responses in identical twins.

Sequencing input: CD4+ T cells sorted from blood. These TCRs come from a woman under 30 in good health.

CDR3 in DNA: TGTGCCAGCAGCTTAACTCAGTACTTC. Translation: CASSLTQYF. The V and J genes are TRBV7-3 and TRBJ2-5, with D unclear. Trimming removed 0 bases from V and 11 bases from J, with 1 base in between. This CDR3 is built from 9 residues. The germline CDR1 and CDR2 sequences are SGHTA and FQGTGA.

CDR3 sequence: CASTPQGPGELFF. CDR3 in DNA: TGTGCCAGCACCCCACAGGGTCCCGGGGAGCTGTTTTTT. This chain uses TRBV2 with TRBJ2-2; D perhaps matches TRBD1 (6 bases). The CDR3 is 13 residues long. Germline V gives CDR1 SNHLY, CDR2 FYNNEI. V lost 7 bases, J lost 6 bases, and 12 bases lay in between.

This clonotype was counted a few times. The rearrangement uses TRBV12-3 or TRBV12-4 and TRBJ2-7, with D hard to call. This CDR3 has 12 residues. Trimming cost V 4 bases and J 3 bases, with 7 bases left between them. The CDR3 DNA is TGTGCCAGCAGTTCCACCCACTACGAGCAGTACTTC. It encodes CASSSTHYEQYF.

This clonotype was counted a few times. The chain joins TRBV10-3 to TRBJ2-1; TRBD2 aligns across 9 bases. The germline V gene has CDR1 ENHRY and CDR2 SYGVKD. This CDR3 region has 15 residues. Losses at the gene ends were 0 bases for V and 7 bases for J; bases not matched to a gene: 4. CDR3 in DNA: TGTGCCATCAGTGAGTCGATGGCGGGGGGGAATGAGCAGTTCTTC. Translated: CAISESMAGGNEQFF.

The J gene is TRBJ2-6, the V gene TRBV5-1; TRBD1 aligns across 7 bases. There are 19 residues in the CDR3. Trimming cost V 5 bases and J 0 bases; bases outside gene matches: 14. Per germline, CDR1 SGHRS and CDR2 YFSETQ. The CDR3 bases are TGCGCCAGCAGTCTAAGACCCCAGGGGGTCTCCTCTGGGGCCAACGTCCTGACTTTC. It codes for CASSLRPQGVSSGANVLTF.

This clonotype was counted a few times. This chain connects TRBV9 to TRBJ2-3; 9 bases are a match to TRBD1. Germline-derived CDR1 and CDR2 are SGDLS and YYNGEE. The CDR3 has 15 residues. V was clipped by 4 bases and J by 3 bases; unmatched bases: 6. The DNA for the CDR3 is TGTGCCAGCAGCAAAACAGGGGGCTCGACAGATACGCAGTATTTT. Amino acid sequence: CASSKTGGSTDTQYF.

This clonotype has just a few counts. The chain carries TRBV10-3 and TRBJ1-2; D is unclear. The germline V gene has CDR1 ENHRY and CDR2 SYGVKD. The V and J ends lost 7 bases and 5 bases respectively, with 20 bases between them. CDR3 length: 15 residues. CDR3 residues: CAITPGGVPGYGYTF. The CDR3 coding sequence is TGTGCCATCACCCCAGGTGGGGTCCCTGGGTATGGCTACACCTTC.

This clonotype was detected a few times. The CDR3 DNA reads TGTGCCAGCTCACCAAGACAGGGACCCTCCTACGAGCAGTACTTC. Translating it yields CASSPRQGPSYEQYF. V gene TRBV18 combines with J gene TRBJ2-7, with 7 bases that match TRBD1. CDR3 length: 15 amino acids. V shed 2 bases and J 0 bases; nucleotides not matched to a gene: 4. Germline CDR1 and CDR2: KGHSH and LQKENI. The full variable domain, completed using reference TRBV18 and TRBJ2-7, is NAGVMQNPRHLVRRRGQEARLRCSPMKGHSHVYWYRQLPEEGLKFMVYLQKENIIDESGMPKERFSAEFPKEGPSILRIQQVVRGDSAAYFCASSPRQGPSYEQYFGPGTRLTVT.

The rearrangement joins TRBV23-1 to TRBJ2-7; 8 positions match TRBD2. TRBV23-1 carries the ORF label, with uncertain function. The CDR3 contains 13 residues. J lost 6 bases, V lost 2 bases, and 3 bases had no gene match. The CDR3 nucleotides are TGCGCCAGCAGTCAAAGACTAGCGACCGAGCAGTACGTC. This codes for CASSQRLATEQYV.

J is TRBJ2-1 and V is TRBV7-2, with TRBD1 matching 10 bases. Looked up from germline, CDR1 is SGHTA and CDR2 is FQGNSA. This CDR3 has 15 amino acids. V was clipped by 5 bases and J by 8 bases; unmatched bases: 9. The CDR3 spells CASSLGQGSSYEQFF. CDR3 DNA: TGTGCCAGCAGCCTGGGACAGGGGTCTTCTTATGAGCAGTTCTTC. Full variable domain (outside the CDR3, taken from reference TRBV7-2 and TRBJ2-1): GAGVSQSPSNKVTEKGKDVELRCDPISGHTALYWYRQSLGQGLEFLIYFQGNSAPDKSGLPSDRFSAERTGGSVSTLTIQRTQQEDSAVYLCASSLGQGSSYEQFFGPGTRLTVL.

This clonotype was seen only a few times. The chain combines TRBV9 with TRBJ2-3; the match to TRBD2 covers 11 bases. J was trimmed by 1 base and V by 4 bases; bases with no gene match: 14. Germline values: CDR1 SGDLS, CDR2 YYNGEE. The CDR3 spans 19 residues. Here the CDR3 reads CASSPTGLAGLTGTDTQYF. The CDR3 nucleotides read TGTGCCAGCAGCCCAACAGGACTAGCGGGTCTCACAGGCACAGATACGCAGTATTTT.

This clonotype appeared a few times. The chain couples TRBV4-2 to TRBJ2-2; 7 nucleotides match TRBD2. Trimming removed 1 base from V and 2 bases from J; junction bases left unmatched: 4. CDR1 is LGHNA, CDR2 YNFKEQ, per germline. The CDR3 is 16 residues long. The CDR3 here is CASSQVLAANTGELFF. For the CDR3, the DNA is TGTGCCAGCAGCCAAGTGCTAGCGGCAAACACCGGGGAGCTGTTTTTT.

This clonotype was counted only a few times. The V gene is TRBV7-6, the J gene TRBJ2-5; 10 bases are shared with TRBD2. V was pared by 2 bases and J by 5 bases, with 5 bases of the junction left unmatched. The germline V gene encodes CDR1 SGHVS and CDR2 FNYEAQ. The CDR3 runs 15 residues. CDR3: CASSLQLAGLETQYF. CDR3 nucleotides: TGTGCCAGCAGCTTACAACTAGCGGGGCTTGAGACCCAGTACTTC. Supplemented by reference TRBV7-6 and TRBJ2-5, the full variable domain reads GAGVSQSPRYKVTKRGQDVALRCDPISGHVSLYWYRQALGQGPEFLTYFNYEAQQDKSGLPNDRFSAERPEGSISTLTIQRTEQRDSAMYRCASSLQLAGLETQYFGPGTRLLVL.

The chain links TRBV4-1 to TRBJ1-4; D may be TRBD1 (6 bases). The CDR3 loop spans 16 amino acids. Trimming pared 1 base from V and 2 bases from J, leaving 11 bases between. CDR1 and CDR2 (germline): MGHRA, YSYEKL. The CDR3 protein is CASSQVAGGTNEKLFF. The DNA of the CDR3 is TGCGCCAGCAGCCAAGTTGCCGGGGGCACTAATGAAAAACTGTTTTTT.

The chain couples TRBV6-5 to TRBJ2-2; D unresolved. The ends were cut back, 6 bases at V and 3 bases at J, with 5 bases in the middle. In germline, CDR1 is MNHEY, CDR2 SVGAGI. CDR3 length: 12 residues. The CDR3 region has the DNA TGTGCCAGCAGGGTTTACACCGGGGAGCTGTTTTTT. Its translation: CASRVYTGELFF.

This clonotype showed up just a few times. The genes are TRBV14 and TRBJ1-4; D gene ambiguous. CDR1 is SGHDN, CDR2 FVKESK, per germline. Deletions cut 3 bases from V and 5 bases from J, with 7 bases between. The CDR3 consists of 13 residues. The CDR3 nucleotides read TGTGCCAGCAGCCATGGGAGGAATGAAAAACTGTTTTTT. This encodes CASSHGRNEKLFF. Full variable domain (outside the CDR3, taken from reference TRBV14 and TRBJ1-4): EAGVTQFPSHSVIEKGQTVTLRCDPISGHDNLYWYRRVMGKEIKFLLHFVKESKQDESGMPNNRFLAERTGGTYSTLKVQPAELEDSGVYFCASSHGRNEKLFFGSGTQLSVL.

This clonotype was counted between two and nine times. This chain joins TRBV5-1 and TRBJ1-2; 7 bases agree with TRBD1. The CDR3 has 16 amino acids. The J segment lost 1 base and the V segment lost 2 bases, leaving 8 bases of the junction unmatched. The germline V gene has CDR1 SGHRS and CDR2 YFSETQ. The CDR3: CASSFTGTVSNYGYTF. The CDR3 DNA reads as TGCGCCAGCAGCTTTACCGGGACAGTGAGTAACTATGGCTACACCTTC.

For the CDR3, the DNA is TGTGCCAGCAGCTCGTTCTCGACTAGCGGGATTCGCTATGAGCAGTTCTTC. It specifies CASSSFSTSGIRYEQFF. The chain has TRBV7-2 and TRBJ2-1; TRBD2 matches at 11 bases. CDR1 and CDR2 (germline): SGHTA, FQGNSA. The CDR3 runs to 17 residues. V gave up 4 bases and J gave up 8 bases; unmatched junction bases: 13. Full variable domain (missing parts from reference TRBV7-2 and TRBJ2-1): GAGVSQSPSNKVTEKGKDVELRCDPISGHTALYWYRQSLGQGLEFLIYFQGNSAPDKSGLPSDRFSAERTGGSVSTLTIQRTQQEDSAVYLCASSSFSTSGIRYEQFFGPGTRLTVL.

The chain has TRBV2 and TRBJ2-3; 7 nucleotides match TRBD1. With 4 bases clipped from V and 2 bases from J, the junction kept 6 bases outside the gene matches. The germline V gene has CDR1 SNHLY and CDR2 FYNNEI. This CDR3 has 15 amino acids. The chain's CDR3 is CASSGQGLTTDTQYF. DNA of the CDR3: TGTGCCAGCAGTGGACAGGGCCTCACCACAGATACGCAGTATTTT.

This clonotype occurred a few times. The chain couples TRBV11-2 to TRBJ2-3, with TRBD2 matching over 12 bases. V was clipped by 0 bases and J by 7 bases; unmatched bases: 5. The CDR3 sequence is 16 residues long. Germline V gives CDR1 SGHAT, CDR2 FQNNGV. The CDR3 bases are TGTGCCAGCAGCTTAGATCTAGCGGGAGGGCCCCATACGCAGTATTTT. Amino acid sequence: CASSLDLAGGPHTQYF.

This sequence joins TRBV7-2 and TRBJ2-1; 7 bases align to TRBD2. After removal of 5 bases from V and 7 bases from J, the junction contained 5 bases not matched to a gene. Germline V gene data show CDR1 as SGHTA and CDR2 as FQGNSA. CDR3 length: 13 amino acids. CDR3 region: CASSGRSGNEQFF. The CDR3 region has the DNA TGTGCCAGCAGCGGGCGTAGCGGGAATGAGCAGTTCTTC.

This clonotype was seen a handful of times. CDR3 amino acids: CASSVSSTSGTNSYEQYF. The CDR3 DNA reads TGTGCCAGCAGCGTCAGTAGTACTAGCGGGACGAACTCCTACGAGCAGTACTTC. The chain carries TRBV7-8 and TRBJ2-7, with TRBD2 identical over 10 bases. Trimming removed 5 bases from V and 0 bases from J; junction bases left unmatched: 13. CDR1 is SGHVS and CDR2 is FQNEAQ in the germline V gene. This CDR3 has 18 amino acids.

V and J are TRBV20-1 and TRBJ2-3, with 9 bases identical to TRBD1. This CDR3 has 14 amino acids. CDR1 and CDR2 from the germline V gene are DFQATT and SNEGSKA (reference sequence). Germline trimming cut 7 bases from V and 8 bases from J; bases unmatched to any gene: 13. CDR3 DNA sequence: TGCAGTGGGAGGGACAGGGAATTAAGTAGTACGCAGTATTTT. It is translated as CSGRDRELSSTQYF.

A few counts support this clonotype. The chain couples TRBV5-6 to TRBJ2-7; D ambiguous. V dropped 4 bases and J dropped 2 bases, with 19 bases sitting between them. This CDR3 has 16 residues. Per germline, CDR1 SGHDT and CDR2 YYEEEE. CDR3 in amino acids: CASSTYSGALAYEQYF. The CDR3 DNA is TGTGCCAGCAGCACTTACTCCGGTGCGCTAGCCTACGAGCAGTACTTC.

The V gene is TRBV12-5, the J gene TRBJ1-3; D unclear. Germline V gene lookup returns CDR1 LGHNT and CDR2 FRNRAP. Trimming took off 6 bases at V and 0 bases at J, with 12 bases between the two ends. This CDR3 comprises 15 residues. CDR3 region: CASGPPPDSGNTIYF. The CDR3 DNA sequence: TGTGCTAGTGGCCCCCCCCCGGACTCTGGAAACACCATATATTTT.

This chain uses TRBV24-1 with TRBJ2-7, with 13 bases matching TRBD2. V dropped 2 bases and J dropped 3; count of bases not matched to a gene: 3. Looked up from germline, CDR1 is KGHDR and CDR2 is SFDVKD. The CDR3 sequence is 16 residues long. The CDR3 sequence is CATSDSRTSGSYEQYF. The DNA for the CDR3 is TGTGCCACCAGTGATTCGAGGACTAGCGGGAGCTACGAGCAGTACTTC.

This clonotype was seen more than once but under ten times. This chain's CDR3 is CASSFGETTEAFF. CDR3 DNA: TGCGCCAGCAGCTTTGGGGAGACGACTGAAGCTTTCTTT. The chain combines TRBV5-1 with TRBJ1-1; D not certain. V dropped 2 bases and J dropped 5 bases, with 10 bases sitting between them. The V gene's germline CDR1 is SGHRS and CDR2 YFSETQ. This CDR3 region has 13 residues. Full variable domain (missing parts from reference TRBV5-1 and TRBJ1-1): KAGVTQTPRYLIKTRGQQVTLSCSPISGHRSVSWYQQTPGQGLQFLFEYFSETQRNKGNFPGRFSGRQFSNSRSEMNVSTLELGDSALYLCASSFGETTEAFFGQGTRLTVV.

The chain employs TRBV2 and TRBJ2-3; D tentatively fits TRBD1 or TRBD2 (5 bases each). The germline gives CDR1 SNHLY, CDR2 FYNNEI. The CDR3 covers 14 residues. Trimming shortened V by 3 bases and J by 4 bases, and 11 bases separated the two germline ends. Here the CDR3 DNA reads TGTGCCAGCAGTGATTCCAGAGGGGCAGATACGCAGTATTTT. Translation: CASSDSRGADTQYF. The full variable domain, its missing parts supplied by reference TRBV2 and TRBJ2-3, is EPEVTQTPSHQVTQMGQEVILRCVPISNHLYFYWYRQILGQKVEFLVSFYNNEISEKSEIFDDQFSVERPDGSNFTLKIRSTKLEDSAMYFCASSDSRGADTQYFGPGTRLTVL.